This T cell receptor beta chain is from a study of blood T cell repertoires in COVID-19. The V gene lost 5 bases and the J gene lost 7 bases, with 18 bases spanning the gap. CDR1 and CDR2 from the germline V gene are SGHTS and YDEGEE. This CDR3 contains 14 residues. Original handling: Estimated nucleated cell counts came from reference gene primer amplification. Using immunoSEQ multiplex PCR, the repertoire was profiled, and TCRdb retains in-frame clones only, with some absent. The V and J calls and clone size come from that table; D and trimming were worked out from the DNA. The sample carries tens of thousands of clones, approximately 90% recorded once.

V gene TRBV5-8 combines with J gene TRBJ1-2; tentative D call: TRBD1 (6 bases). Sequenced material: peripheral blood. This sequence originates from a man in his fifties with active or convalescent COVID-19. The CDR3 loop reads CASRPFAGATGYTF. CDR3 DNA sequence: TGTGCCAGCAGGCCTTTTGCGGGGGCGACTGGCTACACCTTC.